Each of the 29 T cell receptor beta chains below was sequenced from the same sample in a study of cytomegalovirus exposure and HLA in healthy donors. Primers included in the PCR were 60 Vbeta and 13 Jbeta primers. Data came from immunoSEQ multiplex PCR; TCRdb stores just in-frame clones and leaves some out. The repertoire holds 75,000 to 90,000 clones, over 60% seen once, with less than 4.5% in the top ten. Input material: PBMCs. These receptors all come from a middle-aged man in good health and CMV-seronegative.

The chain carries TRBV19 and TRBJ2-1; maybe TRBD1 (6 bases). The CDR3 is 14 residues long. In germline, CDR1 is LNHDA, CDR2 SQIVND (reference sequence). V was trimmed by 6 bases and J by 2 bases, leaving 11 bases between them. CDR3 in DNA: TGTGCCAGTAGGGTGACAGGAACCTACAATGAGCAGTTCTTC. Translating it yields CASRVTGTYNEQFF.

This rearrangement joins TRBV7-2 to TRBJ2-1, with TRBD1 matching over 9 bases. Germline CDR1 SGHTA, CDR2 FQGNSA. V gave up 5 bases and J gave up 12 bases; unmatched junction bases: 14. The CDR3 extends over 15 amino acids. The CDR3 DNA is TGTGCCAGCAGCCCAAGTGGGACAGGGATTTTCGGGCAGTTCTTC. Residues: CASSPSGTGIFGQFF.

The V call is TRBV19, the J call TRBJ2-7, with 8 bases matching TRBD1. J gave up 1 base and V 3 bases, and 2 bases lay outside the gene matches. The germline V gene encodes CDR1 LNHDA and CDR2 SQIVND (reference sequence). This CDR3 is built from 14 residues. CDR3 residues: CASSMTGDSYEQYF. DNA of the CDR3: TGTGCCAGTAGTATGACAGGGGATTCCTACGAGCAGTACTTC.

The chain links TRBV4-3 to TRBJ2-7; D might be TRBD2 (5 bases). The germline V and J ends were trimmed by 0 bases and 0 bases, with 12 bases remaining between them. CDR1 and CDR2 from the germline V gene are LGHNA and YSLEER. The length of the CDR3 is 16 residues. This chain's CDR3 is CASSQDPGTSSYEQYF. In DNA, the CDR3 is TGCGCCAGCAGCCAAGACCCGGGAACAAGCTCCTACGAGCAGTACTTC.

The V gene is TRBV9, the J gene TRBJ1-4, with TRBD1 identical over 7 bases. The CDR3 is 22 residues long. V gave up 0 bases and J gave up 0 bases; unmatched junction bases: 20. The germline V gene has CDR1 SGDLS and CDR2 YYNGEE. The CDR3 loop is CASSVDPRQIRQGSATNEKLFF. The CDR3 DNA is TGTGCCAGCAGCGTAGATCCCAGACAAATCAGACAGGGAAGTGCAACTAATGAAAAACTGTTTTTT.

The rearrangement uses TRBV6-5 and TRBJ2-5; D is undetermined. Trimming took off 5 bases at V and 5 bases at J, with 18 bases between the two ends. Germline V gene sequence: CDR1 MNHEY, CDR2 SVGAGI. CDR3 size: 15 residues. The CDR3 coding sequence is TGTGCCAGCAGTCGAATGACGAGGAGTAGGGAGACCCAGTACTTC. Translation: CASSRMTRSRETQYF.

The rearrangement uses TRBV6-1 and TRBJ2-7, with TRBD1 identical over 10 bases. Germline values: CDR1 MNHNS, CDR2 SASEGT. The CDR3 spans 14 residues. V lost 7 bases and J lost 5; bases outside the gene matches: 8. The DNA of the CDR3 is TGTGCCAGCATTAGTTCGGGACAGGGGAACGAGCAGTACTTC. This translates into CASISSGQGNEQYF.

The J gene is TRBJ2-2, the V gene TRBV10-3; 11 bases fit TRBD1. Germline CDR1 ENHRY, CDR2 SYGVKD. CDR3 length: 15 amino acids. Trimming cost V 7 bases and J 4 bases; bases outside gene matches: 5. The CDR3 region has the DNA TGTGCCATCACCCCCGGGACAGGGGGCACCGGGGAGCTGTTTTTT. Translated: CAITPGTGGTGELFF.

V is TRBV7-9 and J is TRBJ2-2; a weak D match, TRBD1 (6 bases). The V and J ends lost 1 base and 0 bases respectively, with 15 bases between them. The CDR3 has 18 amino acids. Germline values: CDR1 SEHNR, CDR2 FQNEAQ (reference sequence). CDR3 nucleotide sequence: TGTGCCAGCAGCTTAGGGGGGCCCCAGGCTTCGAACACCGGGGAGCTGTTTTTT. Amino acid sequence: CASSLGGPQASNTGELFF.

The chain carries TRBV28 and TRBJ2-3; 9 bases align to TRBD1. From germline, CDR1 is MDHEN and CDR2 SYDVKM. Unmatched junction bases numbered 10, after V lost 6 bases and J lost 3 bases. This CDR3 is built from 16 residues. Here the CDR3 reads CASRTQQGANTDTQYF. The CDR3 DNA reads TGTGCCAGCAGGACCCAACAGGGGGCTAATACAGATACGCAGTATTTT.

This clone was found once. This sequence joins TRBV7-6 and TRBJ2-1, with 11 positions matching TRBD2. Losses at the gene ends were 0 bases for V and 2 bases for J; bases not matched to a gene: 3. CDR1 SGHVS and CDR2 FNYEAQ come from the germline V gene. The CDR3 is 17 residues long. CDR3 sequence (DNA): TGTGCCAGCAGCTTAGCAAGACTAGCGGGAACCTACAATGAGCAGTTCTTC. Its translation is CASSLARLAGTYNEQFF.

The chain uses TRBV15 and TRBJ2-1; 7 bases fit TRBD1. This CDR3 region has 16 residues. Germline V CDR1 and CDR2: LNHNV, YYDKDF (reference sequence). V was clipped by 0 bases and J by 6 bases; unmatched bases: 8. The chain's CDR3 is CATSRDEGARRNEQFF. In DNA, the CDR3 is TGTGCCACCAGCAGAGATGAGGGGGCGCGTCGCAATGAGCAGTTCTTC.

This clone was counted once. The chain has TRBV19 and TRBJ2-5; D perhaps matches TRBD2 (5 bases). Germline V lookup: CDR1 LNHDA, CDR2 SQIVND (reference sequence). The CDR3 is 14 amino acids. V was clipped by 5 bases and J by 7 bases, with 17 bases between them. The CDR3 is CASSPLAFGGTQYF. The CDR3 bases are TGTGCCAGTAGTCCGCTAGCTTTCGGAGGGACCCAGTACTTC.

This rearrangement joins TRBV7-2 to TRBJ1-1, with TRBD1 identical over 7 bases. Germline V gene sequence: CDR1 SGHTA, CDR2 FQGNSA. V shed 6 bases and J 0 bases; nucleotides not matched to a gene: 16. This CDR3 has 18 amino acids. In nucleotides, the CDR3 is TGTGCCAGCAGTAGCTATAACAGGACAGACAGGGTGAACACTGAAGCTTTCTTT. Encoded protein: CASSSYNRTDRVNTEAFF.

The gene calls are TRBV7-3 and TRBJ2-1; 11 bases map to TRBD1. Looked up from germline, CDR1 is SGHTA and CDR2 is FQGTGA. The junction had 7 bases not matched to a gene; V was cut back by 5 bases and J by 4 bases. This CDR3 is built from 16 residues. The CDR3 DNA follows: TGTGCCAGCAGCCCGCTCCGGGACAGGGGGTACAATGAGCAGTTCTTC. This gives the protein CASSPLRDRGYNEQFF.

The rearrangement joins TRBV7-2 to TRBJ1-4; maybe TRBD1 (5 bases). Trimming stripped 1 base from V and 4 bases from J, with 10 bases between. The CDR3 sequence is 15 residues long. Germline CDR1 SGHTA, CDR2 FQGNSA. DNA of the CDR3: TGTGCCAGCAGCTTAGAAGGGGAAGGTAATGAAAAACTGTTTTTT. It codes for CASSLEGEGNEKLFF.

The chain couples TRBV29-1 to TRBJ2-7; D is unclear. This CDR3 contains 11 residues. The germline V gene encodes CDR1 SQVTM and CDR2 ANQGSEA. CDR3 coding DNA: TGCAGTGTTAGAGTCTCCTACGAGCAGTACTTC. The encoded protein is CSVRVSYEQYF.

This chain joins TRBV5-5 and TRBJ2-7; D might be TRBD1 (6 bases). This CDR3 contains 14 residues. Germline CDR1 and CDR2: SGHKS and YYEKEE (reference sequence). V lost 3 bases and J lost 1, with 11 bases in between. CDR3 sequence: CASSWTTGSYEQYF. As DNA, the CDR3 is TGTGCCAGCAGCTGGACCACAGGGTCCTACGAGCAGTACTTC.

The chain is built from TRBV7-6 and TRBJ2-1; TRBD2 matches at 12 bases. The CDR3 has 17 residues. Germline V CDR1 and CDR2: SGHVS, FNYEAQ. The V segment lost 0 bases and the J segment 6 bases; nucleotides outside the gene matches: 6. The CDR3 here is CASSLARLAGGGNEQFF. DNA of the CDR3: TGTGCCAGCAGCTTAGCGCGGCTAGCGGGAGGGGGCAATGAGCAGTTCTTC.

This chain connects TRBV9 to TRBJ1-4, with D perhaps TRBD1 (6 bases). Germline V gene sequence: CDR1 SGDLS, CDR2 YYNGEE. This CDR3 region has 14 residues. V was shortened by 2 bases and J by 5 bases, with 10 bases between the two germline ends. CDR3: CASSVGRGNEKLFF. The CDR3 DNA is TGTGCCAGCAGCGTGGGGAGGGGGAATGAAAAACTGTTTTTT. The full variable domain, with the rest looked up from reference TRBV9 and TRBJ1-4, is DSGVTQTPKHLITATGQRVTLRCSPRSGDLSVYWYQQSLDQGLQFLIQYYNGEERAKGNILERFSAQQFPDLHSELNLSSLELGDSALYFCASSVGRGNEKLFFGSGTQLSVL.

The gene calls are TRBV30 and TRBJ2-1, with TRBD2 matching 7 bases. In germline, CDR1 is GTSNPN, CDR2 SVGIG (reference sequence). The CDR3 is made up of 15 amino acids. The V segment lost 4 bases and the J segment 7 bases; nucleotides outside the gene matches: 13. The CDR3 DNA follows: TGTGCCTGGACCTTTTTAGCGGGCGAGGGAAATGAGCAGTTCTTC. Its translation is CAWTFLAGEGNEQFF.

This chain uses TRBV19 with TRBJ2-7, with 9 positions matching TRBD1. Germline V gives CDR1 LNHDA, CDR2 SQIVND (reference sequence). The CDR3 contains 15 residues. J lost 2 bases, V lost 5 bases, and 7 bases had no gene match. In nucleotides, the CDR3 is TGTGCCAGTAGTGCCGGGACAGGGCCCGCCTACGAGCAGTACTTC. It specifies CASSAGTGPAYEQYF.

This chain uses TRBV7-9 with TRBJ2-7, with 11 bases identical to TRBD2. The V gene's germline CDR1 is SEHNR and CDR2 FQNEAQ (reference sequence). The CDR3 has 16 amino acids. Germline trimming cut 3 bases from V and 4 bases from J; bases unmatched to any gene: 8. As DNA, the CDR3 is TGTGCCAGCAGCTTGTCACTAGCGGGAGTCCCTTACGAGCAGTACTTC. Protein product: CASSLSLAGVPYEQYF.

The V call is TRBV7-8, the J call TRBJ2-7, with a possible D match to TRBD1 (6 bases). The germline V gene has CDR1 SGHVS and CDR2 FQNEAQ. Between the trimmed V and J ends, which lost 5 bases and 1 base, there was a span of 15 bases. This CDR3 has 15 residues. The CDR3, as DNA: TGTGCCAGCAGCCCCGAGGGGGAACCGTCCTACGAGCAGTACTTC. Amino acid sequence: CASSPEGEPSYEQYF.

The rearrangement joins TRBV6-5 to TRBJ2-5; 7 bases are a match to TRBD2. The CDR3 loop spans 15 amino acids. The junction had 9 bases not matched to a gene; V was cut back by 5 bases and J by 3 bases. Germline values: CDR1 MNHEY, CDR2 SVGAGI. The CDR3 region is CASSPVRGREETQYF. The CDR3 coding sequence is TGTGCCAGCAGTCCCGTTCGGGGGAGGGAAGAGACCCAGTACTTC.

The chain is built from TRBV4-1 and TRBJ2-5; 13 bases are a match to TRBD2. The ends lost 1 base at V and 7 bases at J; junction bases unmatched: 6. The CDR3 loop spans 16 amino acids. Germline V gives CDR1 MGHRA, CDR2 YSYEKL. The CDR3 DNA follows: TGCGCCAGCAGCCAAGGGACTAGCGGGAGTGGTCCGACCCAGTACTTC. It translates to CASSQGTSGSGPTQYF.

The chain employs TRBV5-1 and TRBJ2-2; tentatively, D is TRBD1 (5 bases). The ends were cut back, 4 bases at V and 7 bases at J, with 14 bases in the middle. The germline gives CDR1 SGHRS, CDR2 YFSETQ. This CDR3 contains 14 residues. The CDR3 DNA reads as TGCGCCAGCAGCCATGAAGGGGTCGGCGGGGAGCTGTTTTTT. Translating it yields CASSHEGVGGELFF.

The table lists this clone with a few counts. The chain is built from TRBV7-9 and TRBJ1-4; D is possibly TRBD1 (5 bases). The CDR3 loop spans 14 amino acids. The germline V gene encodes CDR1 SEHNR and CDR2 FQNEAQ (reference sequence). V was trimmed by 3 bases and J by 8 bases, leaving 13 bases between them. CDR3 region: CASSFYGQGEKLFF. The CDR3 DNA reads TGTGCCAGCAGCTTTTACGGGCAGGGAGAAAAACTGTTTTTT.

Here the CDR3 reads CASSQLQVNTGELFF. Written as DNA, the CDR3 is TGTGCCAGCAGCCAATTACAGGTTAACACCGGGGAGCTGTTTTTT. The rearrangement uses TRBV7-6 and TRBJ2-2; tentatively, D is TRBD1 (5 bases). This CDR3 comprises 15 residues. Trimming removed 5 bases at V and 2 bases at J, with 12 bases between. Germline lookup yields CDR1 SGHVS and CDR2 FNYEAQ.